The rows below give T cell receptor beta chains drawn from one sample of a study of long-term antiretroviral therapy in people with HIV. The protocol was immunoSEQ multiplex PCR, while the TCRdb copy is restricted to in-frame clones and leaves out a portion. The data contain fewer than 25,000 clones, 87% of them singletons. Here the sequenced sample was unsorted PBMCs, taken 1.8 years before starting antiretroviral therapy. These TCRs come from a man aged 50 or older with HIV. Each CDR3 is given with its conserved first and last residue. The D gene is left open where the match is weak. Clone size, where shown, is once, few, many, or a class for clones that have expanded.

j_gene,d_gene,abundance,v_gene,len,CDR3nt,CDR3aa
TRBJ1-1,TRBD1,-,TRBV7-3,13,TGTGCCAGCAGCTTCAACGACAGGGGCGAAGCTTTCTTT,CASSFNDRGEAFF
TRBJ1-2,-,-,TRBV6-4,16,TGTGCCAACGACGTTACAGGGATGTATACGATGAGTAGCTACACCTTC,CANDVTGMYTMSSYTF
TRBJ1-2,TRBD1,-,TRBV10-3,14,TGTGCCATCAGCCAGGGGGTCTCTATCTCTGGCTACACCTTC,CAISQGVSISGYTF
TRBJ2-2,-,-,TRBV19,13,TGTGCCAGTAGTATCCGGGGCACCGGGGAGCTGTTTTTT,CASSIRGTGELFF
TRBJ2-2,TRBD2,-,TRBV28,19,TGTGCCAGCAGTTTAATCCTGATGAACGGGGGGGGGAACACCGGGGAGCTGTTTTTT,CASSLILMNGGGNTGELFF
TRBJ1-2,-,-,TRBV28,17,TGTGCCAGCAGTTTAACTATATCCGCGACAGGCAATAGTGGCTACACCTTC,CASSLTISATGNSGYTF
TRBJ2-2,TRBD2,-,TRBV5-5,18,TGTGCCAGCAGCTTCTCTCCGGGATCCCAGCGGGAGAACGGGGAGCTGTTTTTT,CASSFSPGSQRENGELFF
TRBJ1-3,-,-,TRBV10-2,11,TGCGCCAGCAGTGAGGGGTCGAGCATATATTTT,CASSEGSSIYF
TRBJ1-2,-,-,TRBV19,15,TGTGCCAGTAGTATAGGGACCCCTGCTAACTATGGCTACACCTTC,CASSIGTPANYGYTF
TRBJ1-5,-,few,TRBV19,17,TGTGCCAGTTCGCCGGGGCGGACCTTTTATAGCAATCAGCCCCAGCATTTT,CASSPGRTFYSNQPQHF
TRBJ2-2,-,-,TRBV7-9,14,TGTGCCAGCAGCTTATTCTCCTTCACCGGGGAGCTGTTTTTT,CASSLFSFTGELFF
TRBJ1-6,-,-,TRBV28,13,TGTGCCAGCAGTTTATTAGGCGGTTCACCCCTCCACTTT,CASSLLGGSPLHF
TRBJ2-7,-,-,TRBV10-3,11,TGTGCCATCAGTGGATTTGACGAGCAGTACTTC,CAISGFDEQYF
TRBJ1-3,-,once,TRBV30,16,TGTGCCTGGAGCGGGGGACGGATAATCTCTGGAAACACCATATATTTT,CAWSGGRIISGNTIYF
TRBJ1-5,-,-,TRBV19,15,TGTGCCAGTAGTTCTTCCGTCGACTACTATCAGCCCCAGCATTTT,CASSSSVDYYQPQHF
TRBJ1-1,-,-,TRBV5-4,13,TGTGCCAGCAGCTTGATACAGGACTCTGAAGCTTTCTTT,CASSLIQDSEAFF
TRBJ1-5,-,-,TRBV7-2,17,TGTGCCAGCAGCTTAAAGTGGCAGTCATATAGCAATCAGCCCCAGCATTTT,CASSLKWQSYSNQPQHF
TRBJ2-5,-,-,TRBV9,13,TGTGCCAGCAGTCTAGTACCCCAAGAGACCCAGTACTTC,CASSLVPQETQYF
TRBJ1-1,-,once,TRBV18,13,TGTGCCAGCTCACCCCAGGCTCTCTTTGAAGCTTTCTTT,CASSPQALFEAFF
TRBJ1-3,-,-,TRBV10-2,15,TGCGCCAGCCAGGGTTTTGTGGACTCTGGAAACACCATATATTTT,CASQGFVDSGNTIYF
TRBJ1-1,-,-,TRBV11-2,14,TGTGCCAGCAGCTCAAGCTGGACCGCTAGTGAAGCTTTCTTT,CASSSSWTASEAFF
TRBJ2-7,-,once,TRBV29-1,13,TGCAGCGTTGAAGAGACAGGACCCTACGAGCAGTACTTC,CSVEETGPYEQYF
TRBJ2-7,TRBD1,medium-sized,TRBV4-1,14,TGCGCCAGCAGCTTTCGACAGGGAAACTACGAGCAGTACTTC,CASSFRQGNYEQYF
TRBJ2-3,-,-,TRBV6-1,13,TGTGCCAGCAGTCCCAATCCTCCAGATACGCAGTATTTT,CASSPNPPDTQYF
TRBJ1-6,-,few,TRBV30,13,TGTGCCGTAGGGGTTTCCTATAATTCACCCCTCCACTTT,CAVGVSYNSPLHF
TRBJ2-2,-,once,TRBV29-1,15,TGCAGCGTAAAAACTCCGGGACTTAACACCGGGGAGCTGTTTTTT,CSVKTPGLNTGELFF
TRBJ1-3,TRBD1,-,TRBV5-1,16,TGCGCCAGCAGCTTGGAGTTCGGGACAGGGGGAAACACCATATATTTT,CASSLEFGTGGNTIYF
TRBJ1-5,-,few,TRBV5-1,15,TGCGCCAGCAGCTTGGATCCAGGGACCAATCAGCCCCAGCATTTT,CASSLDPGTNQPQHF
TRBJ2-1,TRBD2,-,TRBV5-4,16,TGTGCCAGCAGCTTGGCCAAAACTAGCGGGACCAATGAGCAGTTCTTC,CASSLAKTSGTNEQFF
TRBJ2-1,-,-,TRBV7-2,13,TGTGCCAGCAGCTTAGCAGAAAACAATGAGCAGTTCTTC,CASSLAENNEQFF
TRBJ2-5,TRBD2,once,TRBV5-6,15,TGTGCCAGCAGCCGTCTAGCGGGGGGGCAAGAGACCCAGTACTTC,CASSRLAGGQETQYF
TRBJ2-3,-,once,TRBV23-1,21,TGCGCCAGCAGTCAATCCGGAAGTCCCGCTTCGGGGGAACCTAGCACAGATACGCAGTATTTT,CASSQSGSPASGEPSTDTQYF
TRBJ1-2,-,-,TRBV9,12,TGTGCCAGCAGCGCCCCGGGACGTGGCTACACCTTC,CASSAPGRGYTF
TRBJ1-5,TRBD1,-,TRBV2,14,TGTGCCAGCAGGGGGACAGGGGTTTATCAGCCCCAGCATTTT,CASRGTGVYQPQHF
TRBJ2-5,TRBD1,few,TRBV18,12,TGTGCCAGCTCACCCGCCTCAGGGGGCCAGTACTTC,CASSPASGGQYF
TRBJ1-2,-,-,TRBV6-5,14,TGTGCCAGCAGTTACGCCGGACAGAACTATGGCTACACCTTC,CASSYAGQNYGYTF
TRBJ1-4,TRBD1,once,TRBV7-2,16,TGTGCCAGCAGCTTAGCGCAGACAGGGGGCGTTGAAAAACTGTTTTTT,CASSLAQTGGVEKLFF
TRBJ2-7,-,-,TRBV9,17,TGTGCCAGCAGCGGCGACGGTGGACGCCCGGAGACTTACGAGCAGTACTTC,CASSGDGGRPETYEQYF
TRBJ2-1,TRBD2,-,TRBV27,20,TGTGCCAGCAGTCCCCTCTGGGGTAGGGCTAGCGGGAGGTATAAACATGAGCAGTTCTTC,CASSPLWGRASGRYKHEQFF
TRBJ1-4,TRBD1,-,TRBV5-5,14,TGTGCCAGCAGCTTAGGTCAGGGGGACGAAAAACTGTTTTTT,CASSLGQGDEKLFF
TRBJ1-4,-,-,TRBV18,15,TGTGCCAGCTCACCAAACAGCGCAACTAATGAAAAACTGTTTTTT,CASSPNSATNEKLFF
TRBJ2-7,-,-,TRBV9,14,TGTGCCAGCAGCGTAGGGGTTAACTCCTACGAGCAGTACTTC,CASSVGVNSYEQYF
TRBJ2-3,TRBD2,-,TRBV28,18,TGTGCCAGCTCCACGGCTTACGGGGGGGGCCTGATCACAGATACGCAGTATTTT,CASSTAYGGGLITDTQYF
TRBJ2-7,-,-,TRBV15,16,TGTGCCACCAGCAGAGATCGAGGCGGGACCGTATACGAGCAGTACTTC,CATSRDRGGTVYEQYF
TRBJ1-3,-,-,TRBV9,15,TGTGCCAGCGAAGGGTCCACCTCTTCTGGAAACACCATATATTTT,CASEGSTSSGNTIYF
TRBJ1-5,TRBD1,-,TRBV28,14,TGTGCCAGCAGTTCCACAGGGGAAATTCAGCCCCAGCATTTT,CASSSTGEIQPQHF
TRBJ2-2,-,-,TRBV5-6,17,TGTGCCAGCAGCTCCTCCCTGGCCAGCTATAACACCGGGGAGCTGTTTTTT,CASSSSLASYNTGELFF
TRBJ2-2,-,-,TRBV19,16,TGTGCCAGTAGTATCGCCCGGGGTTTGGCCACCGGGGAGCTGTTTTTT,CASSIARGLATGELFF
TRBJ1-5,TRBD1,-,TRBV5-6,16,TGTGCCAGCAGCTTGGGGACAGGGTCAGCGGATCAGCCCCAGCATTTT,CASSLGTGSADQPQHF
TRBJ2-3,TRBD1,-,TRBV19,16,TGTGCCAGTGGAGCCCGGGACAGGGGAAGCACAGATACGCAGTATTTT,CASGARDRGSTDTQYF
TRBJ1-4,-,-,TRBV7-8,15,TGTGCCAGCAGAGCGACACCCGCAACTAATGAAAAACTGTTTTTT,CASRATPATNEKLFF
TRBJ2-7,TRBD2,-,TRBV5-1,13,TGCGCCAGCAGCTCGGGGGGAGGTTACGAGCAGTACTTC,CASSSGGGYEQYF
TRBJ2-2,-,-,TRBV21-1,19,TGTGCCAGCAGCAATAGCGCCTGCCGACAGGACCCGAACACCGGGGAGCTGTTTTTT,CASSNSACRQDPNTGELFF